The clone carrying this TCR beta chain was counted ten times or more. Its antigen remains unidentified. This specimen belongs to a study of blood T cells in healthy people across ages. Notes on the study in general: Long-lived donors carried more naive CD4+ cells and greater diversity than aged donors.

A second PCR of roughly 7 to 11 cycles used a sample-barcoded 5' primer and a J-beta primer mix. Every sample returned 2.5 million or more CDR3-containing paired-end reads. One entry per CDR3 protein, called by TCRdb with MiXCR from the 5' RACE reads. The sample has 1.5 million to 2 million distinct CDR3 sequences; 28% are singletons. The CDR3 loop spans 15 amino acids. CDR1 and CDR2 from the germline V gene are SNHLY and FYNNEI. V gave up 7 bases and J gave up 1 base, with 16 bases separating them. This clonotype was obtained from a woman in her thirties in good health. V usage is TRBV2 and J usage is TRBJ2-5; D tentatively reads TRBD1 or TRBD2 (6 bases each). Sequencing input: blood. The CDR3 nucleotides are TGTGCCAGCACGGGGGACAAGCCCCCCCAAGAGACCCAGTACTTC. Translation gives CASTGDKPPQETQYF. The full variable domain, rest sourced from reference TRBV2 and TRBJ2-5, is EPEVTQTPSHQVTQMGQEVILRCVPISNHLYFYWYRQILGQKVEFLVSFYNNEISEKSEIFDDQFSVERPDGSNFTLKIRSTKLEDSAMYFCASTGDKPPQETQYFGPGTRLLVL.